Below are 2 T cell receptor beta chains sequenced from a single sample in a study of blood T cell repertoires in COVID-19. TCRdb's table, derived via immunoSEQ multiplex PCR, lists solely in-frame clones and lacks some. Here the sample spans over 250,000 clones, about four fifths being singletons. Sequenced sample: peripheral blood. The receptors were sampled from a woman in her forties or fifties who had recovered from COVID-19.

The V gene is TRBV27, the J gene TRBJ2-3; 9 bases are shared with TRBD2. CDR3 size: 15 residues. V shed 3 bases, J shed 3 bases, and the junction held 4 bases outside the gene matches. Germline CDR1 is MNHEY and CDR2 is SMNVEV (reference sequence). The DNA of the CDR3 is TGTGCCAGCAGTTTGGGCGGGAGGGGGACAGATACGCAGTATTTT. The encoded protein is CASSLGGRGTDTQYF.

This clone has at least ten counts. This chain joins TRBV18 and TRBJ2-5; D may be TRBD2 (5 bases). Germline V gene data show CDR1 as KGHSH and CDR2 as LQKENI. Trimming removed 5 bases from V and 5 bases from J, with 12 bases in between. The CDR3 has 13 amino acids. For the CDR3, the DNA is TGTGCCAGCTCAGCCGGGATTACGGAGACCCAGTACTTC. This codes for CASSAGITETQYF. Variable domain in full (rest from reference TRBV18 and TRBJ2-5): NAGVMQNPRHLVRRRGQEARLRCSPMKGHSHVYWYRQLPEEGLKFMVYLQKENIIDESGMPKERFSAEFPKEGPSILRIQQVVRGDSAAYFCASSAGITETQYFGPGTRLLVL.